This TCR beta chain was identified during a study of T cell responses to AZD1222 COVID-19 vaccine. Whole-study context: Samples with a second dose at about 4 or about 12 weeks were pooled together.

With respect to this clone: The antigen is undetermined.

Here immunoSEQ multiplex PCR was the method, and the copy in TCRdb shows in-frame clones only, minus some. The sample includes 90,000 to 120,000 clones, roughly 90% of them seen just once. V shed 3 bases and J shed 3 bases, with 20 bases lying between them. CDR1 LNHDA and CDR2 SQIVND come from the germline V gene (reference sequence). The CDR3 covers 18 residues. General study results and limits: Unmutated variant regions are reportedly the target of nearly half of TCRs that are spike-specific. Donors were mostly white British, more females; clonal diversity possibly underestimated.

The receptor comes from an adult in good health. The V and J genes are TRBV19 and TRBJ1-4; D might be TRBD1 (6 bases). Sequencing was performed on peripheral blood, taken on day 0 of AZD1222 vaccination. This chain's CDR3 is CASSIANVVTGPNEKLFF. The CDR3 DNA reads TGTGCCAGTAGTATTGCTAATGTCGTGACAGGCCCTAATGAAAAACTGTTTTTT.